This T cell receptor (beta chain) was found in a study of blood T cell repertoires in COVID-19. Study-wide context: Samples of COVID-19 (acute and convalescent) were obtained from the United States, Italy and Spain.

This CDR3 region has 12 residues. Trimming took 0 bases from V and 7 from J, leaving 8 bases between them. Germline CDR1 is SGHNT and CDR2 is YYREEE (reference sequence). Libraries were prepared by immunoSEQ multiplex PCR; TCRdb keeps only in-frame clonotypes and omits some of them. The sample has roughly 80,000 clones, around four fifths seen once; the top ten hold roughly 10%. This chain links TRBV5-4 with TRBJ2-7, with D possibly TRBD1 on 5 matching bases. The source is a human donor in a cohort sampled during active COVID-19. Material for sequencing was peripheral blood. CDR3 sequence: CASSLDRNEQYF. CDR3 sequence (DNA): TGTGCCAGCAGCTTGGACAGGAATGAGCAGTACTTC.